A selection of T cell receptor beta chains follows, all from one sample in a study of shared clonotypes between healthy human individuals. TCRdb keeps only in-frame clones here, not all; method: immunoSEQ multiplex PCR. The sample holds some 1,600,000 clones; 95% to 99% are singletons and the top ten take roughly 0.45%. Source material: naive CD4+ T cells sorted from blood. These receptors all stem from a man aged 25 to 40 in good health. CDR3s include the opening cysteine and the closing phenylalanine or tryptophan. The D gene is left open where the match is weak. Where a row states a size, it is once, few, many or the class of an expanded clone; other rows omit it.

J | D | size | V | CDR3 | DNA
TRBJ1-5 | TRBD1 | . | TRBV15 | CATSRGDRDQPQHF | TGTGCCACCAGCAGGGGGGACAGGGATCAGCCCCAGCATTTT
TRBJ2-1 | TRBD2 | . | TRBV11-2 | CASSLGAGVVRNEQFF | TGTGCCAGCAGCTTAGGGGCGGGAGTTGTAAGGAATGAGCAGTTCTTC
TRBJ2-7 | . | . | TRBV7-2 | CASSERGGTAYEQYF | TGTGCCAGCAGTGAACGTGGCGGGACCGCCTACGAGCAGTACTTC
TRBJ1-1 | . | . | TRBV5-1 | CASSLNPVNTEAFF | TGCGCCAGCAGCTTGAATCCAGTGAACACTGAAGCTTTCTTT
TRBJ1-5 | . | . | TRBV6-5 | CASSSGNQPQHF | TGTGCCAGCAGTTCGGGCAATCAGCCCCAGCATTTT
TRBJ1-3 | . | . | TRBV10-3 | CAISAGTATGNTIYF | TGTGCCATCAGTGCCGGGACGGCGACTGGAAACACCATATATTTT
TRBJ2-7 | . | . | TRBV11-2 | CASSPLAYDYEQYF | TGTGCCAGCAGCCCTCTAGCGTATGACTACGAGCAGTACTTC
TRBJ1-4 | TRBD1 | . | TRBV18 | CASSPPVGQGSYEKLFF | TGTGCCAGCTCACCACCGGTGGGACAGGGTTCTTATGAAAAACTGTTTTTT
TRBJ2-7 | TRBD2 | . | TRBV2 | CASSDPGLAALEQYF | TGTGCCAGCAGCGACCCGGGACTAGCTGCCCTCGAGCAGTACTTC
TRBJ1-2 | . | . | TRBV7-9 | CASSNGGTWGYTF | TGTGCCAGCAGTAATGGTGGGACTTGGGGCTACACCTTC
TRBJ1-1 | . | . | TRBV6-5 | CASSRPGAGNTEAFF | TGTGCCAGCAGCCGACCAGGGGCCGGGAACACTGAAGCTTTCTTT
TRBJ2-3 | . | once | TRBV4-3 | CASSQDGPAWFADTQYF | TGCGCCAGCAGCCAAGATGGGCCTGCCTGGTTTGCAGATACGCAGTATTTT
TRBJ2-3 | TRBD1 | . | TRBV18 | CASSPTTGELADTQYF | TGTGCCAGCTCACCAACTACAGGGGAATTGGCAGATACGCAGTATTTT
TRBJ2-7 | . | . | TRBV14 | CASSPLPGNYPYEQYF | TGTGCCAGCAGCCCCTTACCGGGAAATTATCCTTACGAGCAGTACTTC
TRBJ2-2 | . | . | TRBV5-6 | CASSLAPGGATGELFF | TGTGCCAGCAGCTTGGCCCCAGGGGGGGCCACCGGGGAGCTGTTTTTT
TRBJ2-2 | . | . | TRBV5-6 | CASSLRGLRTGELFF | TGTGCCAGCAGCTTGCGGGGGCTAAGGACCGGGGAGCTGTTTTTT
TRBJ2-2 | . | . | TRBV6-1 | CASSGLGPGTGELFF | TGTGCCAGCAGTGGCCTCGGGCCGGGGACCGGGGAGCTGTTTTTT
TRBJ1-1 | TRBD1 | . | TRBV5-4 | CASGKQGKWDTEAFF | TGTGCCAGCGGCAAACAGGGGAAGTGGGACACTGAAGCTTTCTTT
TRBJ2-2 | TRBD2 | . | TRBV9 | CASSVGGRAGTGELFF | TGTGCCAGCAGCGTAGGCGGGAGGGCCGGCACCGGGGAGCTGTTTTTT
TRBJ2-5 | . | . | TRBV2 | CASTGTHVGAQYF | TGTGCCAGCACCGGGACCCACGTCGGGGCCCAGTACTTC
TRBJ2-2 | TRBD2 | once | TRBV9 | CASSALAGGGNTGELFF | TGTGCCAGCAGCGCCCTAGCGGGTGGGGGGAACACCGGGGAGCTGTTTTTT
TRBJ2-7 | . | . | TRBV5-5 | CASSLGQHNEQYF | TGTGCCAGCAGCTTGGGACAGCACAACGAGCAGTACTTC
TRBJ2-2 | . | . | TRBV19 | CASSITGAGELFF | TGTGCCAGTAGTATCACCGGGGCCGGGGAGCTGTTTTTT
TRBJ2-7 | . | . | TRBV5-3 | CARSTTGTRQTYEQYF | TGTGCCAGAAGCACCACCGGGACACGCCAAACCTACGAGCAGTACTTC
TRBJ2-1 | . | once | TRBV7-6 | CASSLAYNEQFF | TGTGCCAGCAGCTTAGCTTACAATGAGCAGTTCTTC
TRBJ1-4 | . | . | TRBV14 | CASSQRGSYEKLFF | TGTGCCAGCAGCCAAAGGGGGTCCTATGAAAAACTGTTTTTT
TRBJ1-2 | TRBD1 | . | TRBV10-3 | CATVRQGGDYGYTF | TGTGCCACCGTCCGGCAGGGGGGGGACTATGGCTACACCTTC
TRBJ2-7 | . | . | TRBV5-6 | CASSGGSPYEQYF | TGTGCCAGCAGCGGGGGGAGCCCCTACGAGCAGTACTTC
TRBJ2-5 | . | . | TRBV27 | CASSLLRGTQYF | TGTGCCAGCAGTTTATTAAGAGGGACCCAGTACTTC
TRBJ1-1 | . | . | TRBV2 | CASSEVGIGEAFF | TGTGCCAGCAGTGAAGTAGGGATCGGTGAAGCTTTCTTT
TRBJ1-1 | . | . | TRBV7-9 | CASSLGRRGLNTEAFF | TGTGCCAGCAGCTTAGGACGACGGGGACTGAACACTGAAGCTTTCTTT
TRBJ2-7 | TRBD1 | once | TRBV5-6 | CASSVGSGTGYEQYF | TGTGCCAGCAGCGTAGGCTCCGGGACAGGCTACGAGCAGTACTTC
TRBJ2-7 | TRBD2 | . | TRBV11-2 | CASSTTSAGWGIYEQYF | TGTGCCAGCAGCACAACTAGCGCGGGATGGGGTATATACGAGCAGTACTTC
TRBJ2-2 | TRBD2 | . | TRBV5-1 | CASSFREGRYGELFF | TGCGCCAGCAGCTTTCGGGAGGGCCGGTACGGGGAGCTGTTTTTT
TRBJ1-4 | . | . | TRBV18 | CASSPDRLSTNEKLFF | TGTGCCAGCTCACCTGACAGGCTATCAACTAATGAAAAACTGTTTTTT
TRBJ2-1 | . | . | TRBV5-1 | CASSREREFFYEQFF | TGCGCCAGCAGCCGCGAGAGGGAGTTTTTTTATGAGCAGTTCTTC
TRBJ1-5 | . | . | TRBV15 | CATSRLRHQPQHF | TGTGCCACCAGCAGGCTTCGGCACCAGCCCCAGCATTTT
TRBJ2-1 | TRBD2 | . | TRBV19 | CASTGTSGTRYNEQFF | TGTGCCAGTACCGGGACTAGCGGGACAAGATACAATGAGCAGTTCTTC
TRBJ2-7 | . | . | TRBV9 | CASSVGGQRSYEQYF | TGTGCCAGCAGCGTGGGGGGACAGCGCTCCTACGAGCAGTACTTC
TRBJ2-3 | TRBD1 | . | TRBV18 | CASSPLTGTGNTDTQYF | TGTGCCAGCTCACCCCTAACCGGGACAGGGAACACAGATACGCAGTATTTT
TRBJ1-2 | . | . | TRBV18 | CASSPGANPVYTF | TGTGCCAGCTCACCAGGGGCCAATCCAGTCTACACCTTC
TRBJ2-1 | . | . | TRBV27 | CASSLLASNEQFF | TGTGCCAGCAGTTTACTAGCCAGCAATGAGCAGTTCTTC